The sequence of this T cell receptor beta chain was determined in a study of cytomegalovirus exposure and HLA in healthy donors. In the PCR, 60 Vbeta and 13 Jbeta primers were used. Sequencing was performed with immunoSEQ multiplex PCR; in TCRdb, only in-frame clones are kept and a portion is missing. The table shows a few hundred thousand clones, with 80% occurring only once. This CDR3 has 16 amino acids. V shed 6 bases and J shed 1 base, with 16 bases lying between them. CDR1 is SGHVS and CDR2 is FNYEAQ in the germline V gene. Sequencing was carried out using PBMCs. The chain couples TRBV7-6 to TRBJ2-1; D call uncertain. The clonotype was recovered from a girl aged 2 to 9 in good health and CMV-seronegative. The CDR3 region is CASSSTVSVSYNEQFF. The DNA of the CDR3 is TGTGCCAGCAGTTCTACAGTCTCCGTATCCTACAATGAGCAGTTCTTC.